A selection of T cell receptor beta chains follows, all from one sample in a study of T cells after yellow fever vaccination. MiXCR, run by TCRdb on the 5' RACE reads, gives a single entry per CDR3 protein. This repertoire shows 100,000 to 150,000 distinct CDR3 sequences, roughly 15% found once; its top ten account for roughly 47%. The sequenced sample was CD8+ T cells sorted from PBMCs, obtained 5 days after the yellow fever booster vaccination. The receptors originated from a man aged 18-30 years who received the YFV17D yellow fever vaccine. CDR3s include the opening cysteine and the closing phenylalanine or tryptophan. Each record gives: J gene, D gene, clone size, V gene, CDR3 DNA, CDR3 protein. D genes are given only for firm matches. Where a row states a size, it is once, few, many or the class of an expanded clone; other rows omit it.

>TRBJ2-7|.|.|TRBV4-3
TGCGCCAGCAGCCAAACGCGGGCCTACGAGCAGTACTTC
CASSQTRAYEQYF
>TRBJ2-3|TRBD2|many|TRBV7-9
TGTGCCAGCTCGGGCGAGCGGGGGGGCACAGATACGCAGTATTTT
CASSGERGGTDTQYF
>TRBJ2-5|.|few|TRBV12-5
TGTGCTAGTGGCCTCCCGACAGGTGGCCTCCAAGAGACCCAGTACTTC
CASGLPTGGLQETQYF
>TRBJ2-2|.|.|TRBV6-5
TGTGCCAGCAGTTACGGGAAGAACACCGGGGAGCTGTTTTTT
CASSYGKNTGELFF
>TRBJ2-7|.|.|TRBV4-1
TGCGCCAGCAGCCCCTCGGTCTGGTACGAGCAGTACTTC
CASSPSVWYEQYF
>TRBJ2-7|.|.|TRBV29-1
TGCAGCGTTGATTGGCTGGGCAACGAGCAGTACTTC
CSVDWLGNEQYF
>TRBJ2-3|.|once|TRBV12-3/TRBV12-4
TGTGCCAGCAGTTATATAGGCATTCGGGACACAGATACGCAGTATTTT
CASSYIGIRDTDTQYF
>TRBJ2-3|.|few|TRBV15
TGTGCCACCAGCAGAGAAACGGGGGGACAGGATACGCAGTATTTT
CATSRETGGQDTQYF
>TRBJ1-2|TRBD1|.|TRBV2
TGTGCCAGCAGCGGCGGGACAGGGGCTATTAACTATGGCTACACCTTC
CASSGGTGAINYGYTF
>TRBJ2-7|TRBD1|few|TRBV5-4
TGTGCCAGCAGCTTGGGGGACAGCTCCTACGAGCAGTACTTC
CASSLGDSSYEQYF
>TRBJ2-5|TRBD2|.|TRBV12-3/TRBV12-4
TGTGCCAGCAGTTTCGGGGGGGCGATAAAAGAGACCCAGTACTTC
CASSFGGAIKETQYF
>TRBJ2-3|.|.|TRBV5-6
TGTGCCAGCAGCTTTCGACCGAGCACAGATACGCAGTATTTT
CASSFRPSTDTQYF
>TRBJ1-2|.|.|TRBV5-4
TGTGCCTGCACGATCTGGGGACTAGGTAGTGGCTACACCTTC
CACTIWGLGSGYTF
>TRBJ1-1|TRBD1|few|TRBV4-1
TGCGCCAGCAGCAACCGGGACAGGGATTGGGACACTGAAGCTTTCTTT
CASSNRDRDWDTEAFF
>TRBJ2-7|.|.|TRBV7-2
TGTGCCAGCAGCTTAGAGCTGGGACCGGGCTACGAGCAGTACTTC
CASSLELGPGYEQYF
>TRBJ1-1|.|.|TRBV29-1
TGCAGCGCCTTATGGGCGCGAACTGAAGCTTTCTTT
CSALWARTEAFF
>TRBJ2-1|.|.|TRBV2
TGTGCCAGCGCTCCAGGGTCCTCCTACAATGAGCAGTTCTTC
CASAPGSSYNEQFF
>TRBJ2-2|.|.|TRBV11-3
TGTGCCAGCAGCTTATTTGACAGCCCGGGCGGGGAGCTGTTTTTT
CASSLFDSPGGELFF
>TRBJ2-5|TRBD1|few|TRBV20-1
TGCAGTGCTCCTACAGGGGTCCGCGAAGAGACCCAGTACTTC
CSAPTGVREETQYF
>TRBJ2-1|.|.|TRBV2
TGTGCCACCCATCTGGGGAGCTCCTACAATGAGCAGTTCTTC
CATHLGSSYNEQFF
>TRBJ1-1|.|.|TRBV7-6
TGTGCCAGCAGCCCCCGGGGTCCGAGCACTGAAGCTTTCTTT
CASSPRGPSTEAFF
>TRBJ1-2|.|few|TRBV20-1
TGCAGTGCTAGAGATCGGTCACATAACTATGGCTACACCTTC
CSARDRSHNYGYTF
>TRBJ1-5|.|few|TRBV7-2
TGTGCCAGCAGCTTAGCCGAGGGGGAAGAGGACCAGCCCCAGCATTTT
CASSLAEGEEDQPQHF
>TRBJ2-3|TRBD2|.|TRBV12-3/TRBV12-4
TGTGCCAGCAGTCATACTAGCGGTTACACAGATACGCAGTATTTT
CASSHTSGYTDTQYF
>TRBJ2-1|.|few|TRBV5-1
TGCGCCAGCAGCTCGGACACGAGCTCCTACAATGAGCAGTTCTTC
CASSSDTSSYNEQFF
>TRBJ1-5|.|.|TRBV6-5
TGTGCCAGCAGTTACTCCACGGCACCCCCCAATCAGCCCCAGCATTTT
CASSYSTAPPNQPQHF